Listed here are 14 T cell receptor beta chains from one sample, sequenced in a study of T cell responses to AZD1222 COVID-19 vaccine. Produced via immunoSEQ multiplex PCR; TCRdb's table is partial and in-frame only. The table has under 200,000 clones, approximately 92% seen once. Source: peripheral blood, taken 28 days after the second dose of the MenACWY control vaccine. These receptors all stem from an adult who received the MenACWY meningococcal vaccine as a control.

The chain links TRBV11-3 to TRBJ2-4, with no clear D. There are 15 residues in the CDR3. V lost 10 bases and J 0 bases, leaving 16 bases between the germline ends. CDR1 and CDR2 (germline): SGHNT, YENEEA. The CDR3 DNA reads as TGTGCCACCCCCGGCCCCGGCCTAGCCAAAAACATTCAGTACTTC. It translates to CATPGPGLAKNIQYF.

This clone was detected only once. The chain combines TRBV18 with TRBJ2-7; 8 bases fit TRBD1. V trimming: 6 bases; J trimming: 7 bases; junction bases outside the gene matches: 8. The CDR3 loop spans 13 amino acids. Germline V gene data show CDR1 as KGHSH and CDR2 as LQKENI. The DNA for the CDR3 is TGTGCCAGCTCGAAGACAGGGGAGCAGGAGCAGTACTTC. Its translation is CASSKTGEQEQYF.

The genes are TRBV28 and TRBJ2-3; 7 bases align to TRBD1. The V and J ends lost 6 bases and 3 bases, in that order; junction bases with no gene match: 3. The CDR3 contains 13 residues. Germline CDR1 is MDHEN and CDR2 is SYDVKM. CDR3 sequence reads: CASSLGQTDTQYF. The CDR3 coding sequence is TGTGCCAGCAGCCTGGGACAGACAGATACGCAGTATTTT.

The genes are TRBV24-1 and TRBJ2-2, with D perhaps TRBD2 (5 bases). CDR3 length: 17 amino acids. The germline gives CDR1 KGHDR, CDR2 SFDVKD. V lost 2 bases and J lost 0, with 12 bases in between. The CDR3 region has the DNA TGTGCCACCAGTGATTACATCGGTAGCGCGAACACCGGGGAGCTGTTTTTT. As protein: CATSDYIGSANTGELFF.

V is TRBV3-1 (or the pseudogene TRBV3-2) and J is TRBJ1-1; D gene unclear. Looked up from germline, CDR1 is LGHDT and CDR2 is YNNKEL (reference sequence). CDR3 length: 14 amino acids. Deletions cut 3 bases from V and 1 base from J, with 9 bases between. This CDR3 is CASSQFVGNTEAFF. In DNA form, the CDR3 reads TGTGCCAGCAGCCAGTTTGTGGGGAACACTGAAGCTTTCTTT.

Written as DNA, the CDR3 is TGTGCCAGCAGCTTAGGCCTAGCAGGCTCCTACAATGAGCAGTTCTTC. The encoded protein is CASSLGLAGSYNEQFF. V is TRBV11-2 and J is TRBJ2-1, with a possible D match to TRBD2 (5 bases). The V end was cut by 1 base, the J end by 0 bases, with 10 bases between. Per the germline V gene, CDR1 is SGHAT and CDR2 is FQNNGV. This CDR3 has 16 amino acids. The full variable domain, its missing parts supplied by reference TRBV11-2 and TRBJ2-1, is EAGVAQSPRYKIIEKRQSVAFWCNPISGHATLYWYQQILGQGPKLLIQFQNNGVVDDSQLPKDRFSAERLKGVDSTLKIQPAKLEDSAVYLCASSLGLAGSYNEQFFGPGTRLTVL.

Notes on this clone: At the DNA level, this CDR3 is encoded by other sequences in the same sample as well. This chain links TRBV20-1 with TRBJ2-7; D possibly uses TRBD1 or TRBD2 (5 bases each). V lost 1 base, J lost 6 bases, and 7 bases lay in between. Per germline, CDR1 DFQATT and CDR2 SNEGSKA (reference sequence). The CDR3 runs to 11 residues. DNA for the CDR3: TGCAGTGCTAGAGCAGGGACCGAGCAGTACTTC. Translating it yields CSARAGTEQYF.

Here the CDR3 reads CASSYAGAVGNTIYF. CDR3 bases: TGTGCCAGCAGTTACGCAGGAGCTGTCGGAAACACCATATATTTT. V is TRBV6-5 and J is TRBJ1-3; no firm D call. Trimming removed 2 bases at V and 4 bases at J, with 12 bases between. Per germline, CDR1 MNHEY and CDR2 SVGAGI. This CDR3 has 15 residues.

J is TRBJ1-1 and V is TRBV18, with D uncertain. CDR1 and CDR2 from the germline V gene are KGHSH and LQKENI. V was clipped by 3 bases and J by 5 bases, with 16 bases between them. The CDR3 runs 15 residues. CDR3 loop: CASSPVGEVWTEAFF. CDR3 nucleotide sequence: TGTGCCAGCTCACCGGTTGGTGAGGTGTGGACTGAAGCTTTCTTT.

The chain is built from TRBV27 and TRBJ2-7, with TRBD1 matching over 10 bases. Germline V lookup: CDR1 MNHEY, CDR2 SMNVEV (reference sequence). This CDR3 spans 16 amino acids. V trimming: 1 base; J trimming: 4 bases; junction bases outside the gene matches: 7. CDR3 nucleotides: TGTGCCAGCAGTTTATTAGGGGACAGGGGTTTGTACGAGCAGTACTTC. It codes for CASSLLGDRGLYEQYF.

The chain has TRBV18 and TRBJ2-3; no definite D call. Trimming cost V 0 bases and J 4 bases, with 11 bases left between them. Germline V gives CDR1 KGHSH, CDR2 LQKENI. This CDR3 has 15 amino acids. CDR3 sequence (DNA): TGTGCCAGCTCACCACCGTTCGGACGGGCAGATACGCAGTATTTT. This translates into CASSPPFGRADTQYF.

This clone has just a few counts. V is TRBV19 and J is TRBJ1-1; D is ambiguous. Trimming shortened V by 5 bases and J by 0 bases, and 10 bases separated the two germline ends. CDR1 is LNHDA and CDR2 is SQIVND in the germline V gene (reference sequence). The CDR3 loop spans 14 amino acids. CDR3 in DNA: TGTGCCAGTAGTTTTAGCCATTTGAACACTGAAGCTTTCTTT. Translating it yields CASSFSHLNTEAFF.

This clone was observed once. The V and J genes are TRBV27 and TRBJ2-1; TRBD1 or TRBD2 may be the D gene (6 bases each). This CDR3 is built from 14 residues. V gave up 7 bases and J gave up 7 bases, with 17 bases separating them. In germline, CDR1 is MNHEY, CDR2 SMNVEV (reference sequence). The CDR3 sequence: CASISLGGWNEQFF. In nucleotides, the CDR3 is TGTGCCAGCATATCACTAGGGGGGTGGAATGAGCAGTTCTTC.

The CDR3 here is CASSESISLGGNTEAFF. The CDR3 bases are TGCGCCAGCAGTGAGTCGATTTCCCTAGGGGGGAACACTGAAGCTTTCTTT. This sequence joins TRBV10-2 and TRBJ1-1, with D possibly being TRBD1 (6 bases). V lost 0 bases, J lost 1 base, and 15 bases lay in between. This CDR3 has 17 amino acids. Germline CDR1 is WSHSY and CDR2 is SAAADI.